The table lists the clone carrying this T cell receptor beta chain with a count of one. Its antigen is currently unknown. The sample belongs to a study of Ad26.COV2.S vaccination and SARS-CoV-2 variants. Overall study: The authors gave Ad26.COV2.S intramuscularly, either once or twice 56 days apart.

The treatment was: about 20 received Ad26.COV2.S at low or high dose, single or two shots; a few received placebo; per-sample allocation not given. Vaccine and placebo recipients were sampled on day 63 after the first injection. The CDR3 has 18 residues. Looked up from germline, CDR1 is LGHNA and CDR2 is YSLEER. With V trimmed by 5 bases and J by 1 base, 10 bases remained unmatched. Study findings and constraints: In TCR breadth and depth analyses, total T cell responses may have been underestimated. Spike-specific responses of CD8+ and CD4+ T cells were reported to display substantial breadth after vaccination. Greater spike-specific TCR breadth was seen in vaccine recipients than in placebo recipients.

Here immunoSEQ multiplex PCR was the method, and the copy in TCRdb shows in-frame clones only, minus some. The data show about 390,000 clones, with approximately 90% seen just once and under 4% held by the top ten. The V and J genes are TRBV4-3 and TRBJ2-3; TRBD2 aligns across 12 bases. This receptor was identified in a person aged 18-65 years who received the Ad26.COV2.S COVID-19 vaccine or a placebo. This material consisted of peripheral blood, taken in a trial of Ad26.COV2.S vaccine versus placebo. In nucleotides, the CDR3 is TGCGCCAGCAGCAGTGGGCTAGCGGGGGGGCCTGGCACAGATACGCAGTATTTT. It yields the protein CASSSGLAGGPGTDTQYF.